The rows below give T cell receptor beta chains drawn from one sample of a study of blood T cell repertoires in COVID-19. TCRdb's table, derived via immunoSEQ multiplex PCR, lists solely in-frame clones and lacks some. The data show some 270,000 clones, 85% to 90% seen once. Source material: PBMCs or T cells enriched from blood (not recorded which). Source of these receptors: a woman in her twenties or thirties with acute COVID-19. The conserved cysteine and the conserved F or W are not part of the CDR3 here.

v_call: TRBV10-3; cdr3_aa: ASRPLAGSSYEQY
v_call: TRBV9; cdr3_aa: ASSVGLAGVTYEQY
v_call: TRBV2; cdr3_aa: ASSLTGGSGNTIY
v_call: TRBV9; cdr3_aa: ASSVGQDFFEKLF
v_call: TRBV10-3; cdr3_aa: AIRGTGTGSSPLH
v_call: TRBV2; cdr3_aa: ASIRTSGSGEVF
v_call: TRBV2; cdr3_aa: ARDTNTGELF
v_call: TRBV7-9; cdr3_aa: ASSLSGKAGNTIY
v_call: TRBV28; cdr3_aa: ASSLGSTGFYEQY
v_call: TRBV5-1; cdr3_aa: ASQQEMSEKLF
v_call: TRBV7-9; cdr3_aa: ASSLVWQHPGNEKLF
v_call: TRBV19; cdr3_aa: ASSSDRGRELF
v_call: TRBV7-3; cdr3_aa: ASSLRSGKAGNTEAF
v_call: TRBV10-3; cdr3_aa: AISSGLATNEQF
v_call: TRBV7-2; cdr3_aa: ASSFVFLGVYNEQF
v_call: TRBV27; cdr3_aa: ASSLSGLGSYEQY
v_call: TRBV5-1; cdr3_aa: ASSLTSPANTGELF
v_call: TRBV27; cdr3_aa: ASSLSRTANTEAF
v_call: TRBV5-4; cdr3_aa: ASSQTGGNTGELF
v_call: TRBV28; cdr3_aa: ASSFGGGGGELF
v_call: TRBV9; cdr3_aa: ASSASGTSQTTDTQY
v_call: TRBV3-1/TRBV3-2; cdr3_aa: ASSQEEGVYTDTQY
v_call: TRBV5-1; cdr3_aa: ASSQSGTGGSPLH
v_call: TRBV6-2/TRBV6-3; cdr3_aa: ASSYSPPDPVGGV
v_call: TRBV10-1; cdr3_aa: ASSDFPSGAHYNEQF
v_call: TRBV9; cdr3_aa: ASSVKPGQIAYEQF
v_call: TRBV5-5; cdr3_aa: ASSLAGLLYEQY
v_call: TRBV3-1/TRBV3-2; cdr3_aa: ASSQGQVGYEQY
v_call: TRBV12-5; cdr3_aa: ASGVGLATYNEQF
v_call: TRBV2; cdr3_aa: ASLPDKVNSPLH
v_call: TRBV5-4; cdr3_aa: ASSRGGQMNTEAF
v_call: TRBV30; cdr3_aa: AWSRGNYGYT
v_call: TRBV10-3; cdr3_aa: AISRTGSANTGELF
v_call: TRBV19; cdr3_aa: ASRGQGDTEAF
v_call: TRBV2; cdr3_aa: ASSGQGAGTDTQY
v_call: TRBV6-5; cdr3_aa: ASSLDRGSGYT
v_call: TRBV5-1; cdr3_aa: ASNAGGLNEQF
v_call: TRBV7-9; cdr3_aa: ASSLAALMGTEAF
v_call: TRBV19; cdr3_aa: ASSGQVNTEAF
v_call: TRBV28; cdr3_aa: ASSGGLADHYEQY
v_call: TRBV28; cdr3_aa: ASSLSGSRGGEAF
v_call: TRBV27; cdr3_aa: ASSRDRANTEAF
v_call: TRBV12-3/TRBV12-4; cdr3_aa: ASSLGGGYEQY
v_call: TRBV28; cdr3_aa: ASRGWQAYEQY
v_call: TRBV10-2; cdr3_aa: ASSGEQGGLDEQY
v_call: TRBV18; cdr3_aa: ASSPASGTTDTQY
v_call: TRBV9; cdr3_aa: ASSASSGTSESYEQY
v_call: TRBV11-3; cdr3_aa: ASSLVARDRGYEQY
v_call: TRBV7-9; cdr3_aa: ASSHGTVFGNEQF
v_call: TRBV11-2; cdr3_aa: ASSLGPRGAYEQY
v_call: TRBV5-1; cdr3_aa: ASSFNSFPDEQF
v_call: TRBV28; cdr3_aa: ASSLGQKYGYT
v_call: TRBV5-4; cdr3_aa: ASSTGLAESWETQY
v_call: TRBV5-4; cdr3_aa: ASSLPGGALSYEQY
v_call: TRBV5-1; cdr3_aa: ASSLDSLRGSSSYNSPLH
v_call: TRBV5-1; cdr3_aa: ASSLEGVDEQF
v_call: TRBV2; cdr3_aa: ASGGDTEAF
v_call: TRBV15; cdr3_aa: ATSRGSNSEGGDEQF